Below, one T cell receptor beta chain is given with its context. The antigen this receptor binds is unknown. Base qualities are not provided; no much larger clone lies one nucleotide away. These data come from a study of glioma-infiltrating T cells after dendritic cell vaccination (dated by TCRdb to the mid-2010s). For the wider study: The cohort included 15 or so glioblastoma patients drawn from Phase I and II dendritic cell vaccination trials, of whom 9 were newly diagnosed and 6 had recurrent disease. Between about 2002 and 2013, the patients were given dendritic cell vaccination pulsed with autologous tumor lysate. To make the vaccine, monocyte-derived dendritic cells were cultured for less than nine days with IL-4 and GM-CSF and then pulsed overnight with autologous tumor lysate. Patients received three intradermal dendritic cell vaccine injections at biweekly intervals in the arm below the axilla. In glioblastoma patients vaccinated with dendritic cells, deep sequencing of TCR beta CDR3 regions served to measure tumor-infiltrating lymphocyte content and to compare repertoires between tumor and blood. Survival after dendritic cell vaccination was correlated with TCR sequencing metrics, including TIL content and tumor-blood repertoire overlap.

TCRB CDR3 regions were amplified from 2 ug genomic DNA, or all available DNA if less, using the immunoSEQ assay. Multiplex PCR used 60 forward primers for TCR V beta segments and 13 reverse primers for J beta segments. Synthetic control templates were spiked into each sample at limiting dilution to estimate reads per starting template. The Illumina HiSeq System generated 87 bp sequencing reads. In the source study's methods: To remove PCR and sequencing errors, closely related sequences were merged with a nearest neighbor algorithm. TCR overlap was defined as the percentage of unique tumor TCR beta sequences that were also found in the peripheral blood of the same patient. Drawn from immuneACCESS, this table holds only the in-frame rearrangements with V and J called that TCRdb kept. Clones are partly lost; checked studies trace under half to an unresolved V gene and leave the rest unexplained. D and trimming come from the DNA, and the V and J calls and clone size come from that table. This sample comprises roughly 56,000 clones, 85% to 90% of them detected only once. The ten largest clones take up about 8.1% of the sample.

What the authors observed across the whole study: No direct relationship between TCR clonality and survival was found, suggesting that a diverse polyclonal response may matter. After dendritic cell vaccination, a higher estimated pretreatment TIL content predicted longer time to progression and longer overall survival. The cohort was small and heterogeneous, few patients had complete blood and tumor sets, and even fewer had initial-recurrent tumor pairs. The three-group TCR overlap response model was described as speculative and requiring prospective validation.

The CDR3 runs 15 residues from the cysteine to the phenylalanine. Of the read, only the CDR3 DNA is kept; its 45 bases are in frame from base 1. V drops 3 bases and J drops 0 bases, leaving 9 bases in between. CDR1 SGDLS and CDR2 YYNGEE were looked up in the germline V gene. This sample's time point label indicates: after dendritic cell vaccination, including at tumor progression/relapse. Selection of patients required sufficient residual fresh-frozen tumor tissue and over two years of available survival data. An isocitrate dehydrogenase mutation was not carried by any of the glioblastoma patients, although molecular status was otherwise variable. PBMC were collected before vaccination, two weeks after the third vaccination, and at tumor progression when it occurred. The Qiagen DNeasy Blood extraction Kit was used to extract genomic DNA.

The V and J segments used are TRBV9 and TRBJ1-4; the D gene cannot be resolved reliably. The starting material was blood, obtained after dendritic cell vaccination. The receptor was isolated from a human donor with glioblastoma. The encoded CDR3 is CASSASVATNEKLFF. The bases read TGTGCCAGCAGCGCCTCCGTTGCAACTAATGAAAAACTGTTTTTT. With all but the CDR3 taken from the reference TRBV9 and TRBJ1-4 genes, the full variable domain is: DSGVTQTPKHLITATGQRVTLRCSPRSGDLSVYWYQQSLDQGLQFLIQYYNGEERAKGNILERFSAQQFPDLHSELNLSSLELGDSALYFCASSASVATNEKLFFGSGTQLSVL.